This T cell receptor beta chain was identified during a study of shared clonotypes between healthy human individuals. Study observations and caveats: On the whole, naive subsets had larger estimated richness than memory subsets had. Blood was the only sampled material, and tissue repertoires likely differ.

V was clipped by 4 bases and J by 4 bases; unmatched bases: 7. The CDR3 is 14 residues long. CDR1 and CDR2 from the germline V gene are SGHRS and YFSETQ. The authors loaded around 200 ng DNA, about 30,000 T cell genomes, into sorted-subset replicate PCRs. Generated by immunoSEQ multiplex PCR, the TCRdb table keeps only in-frame clones and is missing some. The repertoire consists of millions of clones, with just under 95% occurring once and the leading ten covering about 1.1%. The naive CD8 population came from CD45RO-negative cells selected for CCR7, without terminally differentiated effector memory CD45RA+ cells. The donors were all Caucasian adults (living in Nashville, Tennessee). A remark on this clone: Its antigen is currently unknown.

The clonotype comes from a man between 18 and 35 years old in good health. The chain uses TRBV5-1 and TRBJ1-2, with 7 bases matching TRBD1. Sequencing was carried out using naive CD8+ T cells sorted from blood. The CDR3 DNA reads TGCGCCAGCAGCATGGGACAGCCAACCTATGGCTACACCTTC. The encoded protein is CASSMGQPTYGYTF.